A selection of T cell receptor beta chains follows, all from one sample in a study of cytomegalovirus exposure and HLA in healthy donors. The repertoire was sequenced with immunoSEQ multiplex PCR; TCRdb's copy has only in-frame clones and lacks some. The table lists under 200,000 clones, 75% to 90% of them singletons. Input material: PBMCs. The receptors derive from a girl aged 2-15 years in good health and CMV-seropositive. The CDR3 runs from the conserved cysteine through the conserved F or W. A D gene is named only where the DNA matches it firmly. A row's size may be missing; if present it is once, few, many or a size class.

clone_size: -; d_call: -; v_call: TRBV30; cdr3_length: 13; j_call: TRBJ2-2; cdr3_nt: TGTGCCTGGAGTGCTCTAGTGACCGGGGAGCTGTTTTTT; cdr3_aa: CAWSALVTGELFF
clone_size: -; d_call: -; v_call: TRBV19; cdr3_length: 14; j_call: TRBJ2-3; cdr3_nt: TGTGCCAGTAGTATAGAACCGAGGAGAGATACGCAGTATTTT; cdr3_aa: CASSIEPRRDTQYF
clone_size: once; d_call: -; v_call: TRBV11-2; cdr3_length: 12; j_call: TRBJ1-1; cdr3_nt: TGTGCCAGCAGCTTACGAGGCATTGAAGCTTTCTTT; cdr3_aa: CASSLRGIEAFF
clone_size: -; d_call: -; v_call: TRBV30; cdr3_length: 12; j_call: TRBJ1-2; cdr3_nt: TGTGCCTGGAGTGTACCGGGGTGGGGCTACACCTTC; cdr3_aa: CAWSVPGWGYTF
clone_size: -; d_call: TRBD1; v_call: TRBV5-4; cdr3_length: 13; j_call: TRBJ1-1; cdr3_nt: TGTGCCAGCAGAGAATACAGGGGGACTGAAGCTTTCTTT; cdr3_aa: CASREYRGTEAFF
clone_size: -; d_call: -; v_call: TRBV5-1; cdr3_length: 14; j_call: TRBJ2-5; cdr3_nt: TGCGCCAGCAAAGTGGGGGGGGCGGAGGAGACCCAGTACTTC; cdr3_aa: CASKVGGAEETQYF
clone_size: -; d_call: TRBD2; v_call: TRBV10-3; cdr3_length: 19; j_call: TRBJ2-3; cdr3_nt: TGTGCCATCAGGGCCGGGACTAGCGGGAGGGCCTCTGGCACAGATACGCAGTATTTT; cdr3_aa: CAIRAGTSGRASGTDTQYF
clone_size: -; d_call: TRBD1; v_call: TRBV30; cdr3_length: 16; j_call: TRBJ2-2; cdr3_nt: TGTGCCTGGACTTCCCCGGGACAGGGGTTTACCGGGGAGCTGTTTTTT; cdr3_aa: CAWTSPGQGFTGELFF
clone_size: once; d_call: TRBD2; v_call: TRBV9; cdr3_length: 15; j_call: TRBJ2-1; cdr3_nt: TGTGCCAGCAGCGTAGGGACTAGGGTCTACAATGAGCAGTTCTTC; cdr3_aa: CASSVGTRVYNEQFF
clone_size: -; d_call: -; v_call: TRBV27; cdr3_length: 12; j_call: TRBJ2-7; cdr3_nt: TGTGCCAGCAGTTCCTCGTCCTACGAGCAGTACTTC; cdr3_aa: CASSSSSYEQYF
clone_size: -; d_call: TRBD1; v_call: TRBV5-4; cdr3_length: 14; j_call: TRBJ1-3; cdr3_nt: TGTGCCAGCAGCTGGGACAGGGGGGGAAACACCATATATTTT; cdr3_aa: CASSWDRGGNTIYF
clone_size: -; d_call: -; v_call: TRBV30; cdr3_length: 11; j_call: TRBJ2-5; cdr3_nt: TGTGCCTGGAGTGTAGGCGGGGAGCAGTACTTC; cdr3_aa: CAWSVGGEQYF
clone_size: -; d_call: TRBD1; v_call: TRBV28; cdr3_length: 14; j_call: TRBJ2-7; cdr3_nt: TGTGCCAGCAAGTCGGGACAGGGCTCTCGCGAGCAGTACTTC; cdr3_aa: CASKSGQGSREQYF
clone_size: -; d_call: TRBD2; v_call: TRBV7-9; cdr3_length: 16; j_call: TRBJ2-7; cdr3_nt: TGTGCCAGCAGCACGACGGGACTAGCAAGGGCCTACGAGCAGTACTTC; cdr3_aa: CASSTTGLARAYEQYF
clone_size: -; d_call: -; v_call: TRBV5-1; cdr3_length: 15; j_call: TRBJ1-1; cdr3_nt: TGCGCCAGCAGCAGAACAGGTAATACTAACACTGAAGCTTTCTTT; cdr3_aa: CASSRTGNTNTEAFF
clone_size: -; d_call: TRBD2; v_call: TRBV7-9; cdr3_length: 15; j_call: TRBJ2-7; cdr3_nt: TGTGCCAGCAGCTTAGCCGGGAGGGCCTCCTACGAGCAGTACTTC; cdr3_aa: CASSLAGRASYEQYF
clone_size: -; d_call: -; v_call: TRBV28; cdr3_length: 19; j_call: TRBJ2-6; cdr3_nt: TGTGCCAGCAGTTTATGGGGTAGGAGGACCCGCTCTGGGGCCAACGTCCTGACTTTC; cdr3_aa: CASSLWGRRTRSGANVLTF
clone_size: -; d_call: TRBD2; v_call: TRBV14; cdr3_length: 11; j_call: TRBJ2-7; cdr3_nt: TGTGCCAGCAGCCGGACTAGCGGGAGGTTATTC; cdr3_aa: CASSRTSGRLF
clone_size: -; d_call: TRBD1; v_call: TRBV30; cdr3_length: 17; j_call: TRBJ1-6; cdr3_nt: TGTGCCTGGATAGGTCAAGACAGGGCCGCCTATAATTCACCCCTCCACTTT; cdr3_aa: CAWIGQDRAAYNSPLHF
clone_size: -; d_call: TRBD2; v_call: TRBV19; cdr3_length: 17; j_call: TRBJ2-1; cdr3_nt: TGTGCCAGTAGTATGGGGCCTAGCGGGGCCTCCTACAATGAGCAGTTCTTC; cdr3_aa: CASSMGPSGASYNEQFF
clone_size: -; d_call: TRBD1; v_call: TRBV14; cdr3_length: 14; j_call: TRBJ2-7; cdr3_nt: TGTGCCAGCAGCCAAGGGGGACAGCTCTACGAGCAGTACTTC; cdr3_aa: CASSQGGQLYEQYF
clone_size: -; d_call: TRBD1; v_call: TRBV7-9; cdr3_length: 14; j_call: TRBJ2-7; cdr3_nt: TGTGCCAGCAGCTCGGGACAGAGCTCCTACGAGCAGTACTTC; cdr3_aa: CASSSGQSSYEQYF
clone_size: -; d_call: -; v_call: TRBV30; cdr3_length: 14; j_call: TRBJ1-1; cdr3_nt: TGTGCCTGGAGTGTACCGGGGAGGTACACTGAAGCTTTCTTT; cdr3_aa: CAWSVPGRYTEAFF
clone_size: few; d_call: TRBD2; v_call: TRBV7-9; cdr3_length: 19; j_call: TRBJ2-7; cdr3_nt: TGTGCCAGCAGCTACGCCCCCCGGACTAGCGGGAAATACTCCTACGAGCAGTACTTC; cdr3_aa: CASSYAPRTSGKYSYEQYF
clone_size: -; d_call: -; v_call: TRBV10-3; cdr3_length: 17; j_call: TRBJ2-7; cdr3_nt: TGTGCCATCAGTGAGTCGGGGTCGGCTAGCCTTTCCCACGAGCAGTACTTC; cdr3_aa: CAISESGSASLSHEQYF
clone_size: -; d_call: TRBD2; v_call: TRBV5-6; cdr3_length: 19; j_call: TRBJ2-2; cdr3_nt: TGTGCCAGCAGCTTGGCGCGGGATTTACTAGCGGGAGTTTCCGGGGAGCTGTTTTTT; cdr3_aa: CASSLARDLLAGVSGELFF
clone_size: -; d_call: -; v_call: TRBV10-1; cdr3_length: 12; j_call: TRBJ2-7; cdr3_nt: TGCGCCAGCAGTGAGCTAGTCTACGAGCAGTACTTC; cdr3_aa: CASSELVYEQYF
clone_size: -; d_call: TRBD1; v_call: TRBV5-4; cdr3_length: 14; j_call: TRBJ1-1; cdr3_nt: TGTGCCAGCAGCGGTAGACAGGGCCCCACTGAAGCTTTCTTT; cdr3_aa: CASSGRQGPTEAFF
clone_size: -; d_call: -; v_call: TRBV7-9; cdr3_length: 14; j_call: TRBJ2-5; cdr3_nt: TGTGCCAGCAGCCAAGGACAGCTTCAAGAGACCCAGTACTTC; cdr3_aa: CASSQGQLQETQYF
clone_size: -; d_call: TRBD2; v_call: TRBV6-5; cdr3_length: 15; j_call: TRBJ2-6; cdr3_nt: TGTGCCAGCACCTCGGGAGGCTCTGGGGCCAACGTCCTGACTTTC; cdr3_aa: CASTSGGSGANVLTF
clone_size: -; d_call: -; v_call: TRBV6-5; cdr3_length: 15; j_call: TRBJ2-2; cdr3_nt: TGTGCCAGCAGTTACCGGGTAGACGGCACCGGGGAGCTGTTTTTT; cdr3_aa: CASSYRVDGTGELFF
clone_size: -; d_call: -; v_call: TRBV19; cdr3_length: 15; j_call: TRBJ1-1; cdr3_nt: TGTGCCAGTAGTACATCGGTGCCAACGAACACTGAAGCTTTCTTT; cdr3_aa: CASSTSVPTNTEAFF
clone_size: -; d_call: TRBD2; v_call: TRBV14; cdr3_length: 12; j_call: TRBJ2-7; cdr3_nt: TGTGCCAGCAGCCCCGGACTAGGCGAGCAGTACTTC; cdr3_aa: CASSPGLGEQYF
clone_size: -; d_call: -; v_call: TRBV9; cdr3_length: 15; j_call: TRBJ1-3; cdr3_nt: TGTGCCAGCAGCATAACAGGGAGCTCTGGAAACACCATATATTTT; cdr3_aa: CASSITGSSGNTIYF
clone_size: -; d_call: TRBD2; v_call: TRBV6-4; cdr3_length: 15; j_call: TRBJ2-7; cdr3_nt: TGTGCCAGCAGTGACTGGTCGGGAGGGGGAGGGGAGCAGTACTTC; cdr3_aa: CASSDWSGGGGEQYF
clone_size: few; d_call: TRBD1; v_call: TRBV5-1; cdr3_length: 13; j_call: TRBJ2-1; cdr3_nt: TGCGCCAGCAGCTTGGTCAGGGGGAATGAGCAGTTCTTC; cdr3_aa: CASSLVRGNEQFF
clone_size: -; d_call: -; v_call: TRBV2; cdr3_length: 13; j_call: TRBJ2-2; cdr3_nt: TGTGCCAGCAGTGAACGCCGAGCCGGGGAGCTGTTTTTT; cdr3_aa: CASSERRAGELFF
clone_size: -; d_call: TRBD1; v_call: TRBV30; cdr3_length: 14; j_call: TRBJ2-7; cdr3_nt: TGTGCCTGGAGTGGGGAGACAGGGGCCTACGAGCAGTACTTC; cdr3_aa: CAWSGETGAYEQYF
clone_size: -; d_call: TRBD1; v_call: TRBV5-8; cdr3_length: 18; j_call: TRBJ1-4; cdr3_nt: TGTGCCAGCAGCTTCGGGACAGGGGATCGTCGGGGACACGAAAAACTGTTTTTT; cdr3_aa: CASSFGTGDRRGHEKLFF
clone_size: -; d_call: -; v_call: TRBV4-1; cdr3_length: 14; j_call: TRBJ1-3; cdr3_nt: TGCGCCAGCAGTCCGGGGGTCTCTGGAAACACCATATATTTT; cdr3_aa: CASSPGVSGNTIYF
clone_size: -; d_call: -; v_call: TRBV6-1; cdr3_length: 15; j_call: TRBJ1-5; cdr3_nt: TGTGCCAGCAGTGAAGGGGTAGGGGAAGGTCAGCCCCAGCATTTT; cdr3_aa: CASSEGVGEGQPQHF
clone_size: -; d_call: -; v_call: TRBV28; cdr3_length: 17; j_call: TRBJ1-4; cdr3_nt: TGTGCCAGCAGTTTATCTCGTGACACCCCAACTAATGAAAAACTGTTTTTT; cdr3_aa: CASSLSRDTPTNEKLFF
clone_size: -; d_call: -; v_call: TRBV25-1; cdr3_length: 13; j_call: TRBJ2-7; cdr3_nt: TGTGCCAGCCCCAGTCAGCAGGGGTGCGAGCAGTACTTC; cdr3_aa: CASPSQQGCEQYF
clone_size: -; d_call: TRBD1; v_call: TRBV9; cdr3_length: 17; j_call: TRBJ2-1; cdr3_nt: TGTGCCAGCAGCGTAGTAGGCGGACAGGCCTCCTACAATGAGCAGTTCTTC; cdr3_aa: CASSVVGGQASYNEQFF